This T cell receptor (beta chain) originates from a study of blood T cell repertoires in COVID-19. In the study overall: Italy, Spain and the United States were the sources of the convalescent and acute COVID-19 samples. The analysed material was cDNA or gDNA that came from T cells, B-cell-depleted T cells, or PBMCs.

As processed by the authors: Quantification of nucleated cells was approximated via reference gene primer amplification. The method was immunoSEQ multiplex PCR; TCRdb's version includes in-frame clones alone and lacks a portion of them. The V and J calls and clone size were taken over from that table, and D and trimming were inferred from the DNA. The table shows about 110,000 clones, with about two thirds occurring only once. Germline V gene sequence: CDR1 LNHDA, CDR2 SQIVND (reference sequence). Trimming shortened V by 2 bases and J by 9 bases, and 14 bases separated the two germline ends. There are 14 residues in the CDR3.

The sequence came from a woman between 40 and 55 years old with acute or convalescent COVID-19. The sample consisted of peripheral blood. This sequence joins TRBV19 and TRBJ2-1; no clear D gene. As DNA, the CDR3 is TGTGCCAGTAGTATAACCTTGGTTCGTAGTGAGCAGTTCTTC. Its translation: CASSITLVRSEQFF.